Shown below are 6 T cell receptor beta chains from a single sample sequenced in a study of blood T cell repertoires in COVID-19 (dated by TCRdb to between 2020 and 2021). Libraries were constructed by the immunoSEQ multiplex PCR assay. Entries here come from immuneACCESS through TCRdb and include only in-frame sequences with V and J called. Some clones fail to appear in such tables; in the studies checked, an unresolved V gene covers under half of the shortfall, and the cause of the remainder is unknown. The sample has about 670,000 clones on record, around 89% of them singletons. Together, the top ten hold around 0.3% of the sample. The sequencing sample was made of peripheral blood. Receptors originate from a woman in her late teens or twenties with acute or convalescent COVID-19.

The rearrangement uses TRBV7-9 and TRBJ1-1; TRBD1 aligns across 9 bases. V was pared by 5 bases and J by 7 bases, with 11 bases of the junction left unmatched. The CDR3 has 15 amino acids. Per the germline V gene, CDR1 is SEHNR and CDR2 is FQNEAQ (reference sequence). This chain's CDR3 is CASSLPGQGIDEAFF. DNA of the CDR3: TGTGCCAGCAGCCTCCCCGGACAGGGGATTGATGAAGCTTTCTTT. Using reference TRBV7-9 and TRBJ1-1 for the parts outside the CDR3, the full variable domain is DTGVSQNPRHKITKRGQNVTFRCDPISEHNRLYWYRQTLGQGPEFLTYFQNEAQLEKSRLLSDRFSAERPKGSFSTLEIQRTEQGDSAMYLCASSLPGQGIDEAFFGQGTRLTVV.

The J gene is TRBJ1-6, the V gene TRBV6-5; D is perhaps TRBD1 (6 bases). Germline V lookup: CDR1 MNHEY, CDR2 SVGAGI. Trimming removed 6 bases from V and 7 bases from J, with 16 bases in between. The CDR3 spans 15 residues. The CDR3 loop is CASSLTQGVNSPLHF. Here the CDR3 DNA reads TGTGCCAGCAGCCTAACACAGGGCGTGAATTCACCCCTCCACTTT.

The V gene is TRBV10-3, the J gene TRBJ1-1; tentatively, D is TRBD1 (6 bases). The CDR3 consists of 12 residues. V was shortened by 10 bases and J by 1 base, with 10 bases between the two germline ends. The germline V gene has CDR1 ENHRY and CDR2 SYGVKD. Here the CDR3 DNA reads TGTGCCACCCGGACAGCGAACACTGAAGCTTTCTTT. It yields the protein CATRTANTEAFF.

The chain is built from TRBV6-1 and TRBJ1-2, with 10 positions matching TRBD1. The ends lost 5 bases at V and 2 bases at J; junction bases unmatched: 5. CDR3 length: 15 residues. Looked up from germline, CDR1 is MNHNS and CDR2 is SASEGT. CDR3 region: CASSLTGGKNYGYTF. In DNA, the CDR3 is TGTGCCAGCAGTTTGACAGGGGGCAAAAACTATGGCTACACCTTC.

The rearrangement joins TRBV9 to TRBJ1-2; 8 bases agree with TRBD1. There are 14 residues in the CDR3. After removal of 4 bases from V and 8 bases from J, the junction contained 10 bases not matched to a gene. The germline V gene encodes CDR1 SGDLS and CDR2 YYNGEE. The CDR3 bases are TGTGCCAGCAGCTTAACGACAGGGGAATTCGGCTACACCTTC. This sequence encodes CASSLTTGEFGYTF.

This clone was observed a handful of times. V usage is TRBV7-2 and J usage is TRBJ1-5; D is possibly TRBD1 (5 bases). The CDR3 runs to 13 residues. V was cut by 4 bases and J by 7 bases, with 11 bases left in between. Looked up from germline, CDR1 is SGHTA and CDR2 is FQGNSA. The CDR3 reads CASSSRGGQPQHF. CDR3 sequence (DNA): TGTGCCAGCAGCTCCCGGGGGGGACAGCCCCAGCATTTT.